These 14 T cell receptor beta chains share one sample of origin, sequenced in a study of T cell responses to AZD1222 COVID-19 vaccine. The assay was immunoSEQ multiplex PCR, and TCRdb's table has in-frame clones only and misses some. The sample comprises tens of thousands of clones, around nine tenths of which are singletons, and 4.5% rests with the top ten. This material consisted of peripheral blood, taken on day 0 of MenACWY control vaccination. Receptors were obtained from an adult in good health.

The J gene is TRBJ2-2, the V gene TRBV18; 8 bases agree with TRBD1. From germline, CDR1 is KGHSH and CDR2 LQKENI. The J segment lost 2 bases and the V segment lost 4 bases, leaving 9 bases of the junction unmatched. The CDR3 spans 17 residues. The CDR3 is CASSQNRGQGNTGELFF. Here the CDR3 DNA reads TGTGCCAGCTCACAGAACAGAGGACAGGGTAACACCGGGGAGCTGTTTTTT.

The chain combines TRBV27 with TRBJ1-3, with TRBD1 as a possible D gene (5 bases). V lost 2 bases and J 1 base, leaving 9 bases between the germline ends. The CDR3 covers 15 residues. The germline V gene has CDR1 MNHEY and CDR2 SMNVEV (reference sequence). As DNA, the CDR3 is TGTGCCAGCAGTTTAGACGGGGGGTCTGGAAACACCATATATTTT. It translates to CASSLDGGSGNTIYF.

The CDR3: CASSSEWESSEAFF. CDR3 DNA: TGTGCCAGCAGTTCGGAGTGGGAGTCCTCCGAAGCTTTCTTT. This sequence joins TRBV6-2 or TRBV6-3 and TRBJ1-1; D is ambiguous. V was clipped by 4 bases and J by 8 bases, with 17 bases between them. Germline lookup yields CDR1 MNHEY and CDR2 SVGEGT. This CDR3 comprises 14 residues.

This clone has only one observation. V and J are TRBV5-1 and TRBJ2-7; the D call may be TRBD1 or TRBD2 (7 bases each). V shed 4 bases and J shed 3 bases, with 14 bases lying between them. Germline CDR1 is SGHRS and CDR2 is YFSETQ. The CDR3 runs 14 residues. The CDR3 protein is CASSVQGRDYEQYF. The CDR3 DNA sequence: TGCGCCAGCAGCGTACAGGGGAGGGACTACGAGCAGTACTTC.

The chain couples TRBV6-2 or TRBV6-3 to TRBJ2-2; D remains unclear. Germline CDR1 and CDR2: MNHEY and SVGEGT. The CDR3 contains 14 residues. V shed 0 bases and J shed 4 bases, with 6 bases lying between them. The CDR3 here is CASSYSVPTGELFF. The CDR3 region has the DNA TGTGCCAGCAGTTACTCTGTCCCCACCGGGGAGCTGTTTTTT.

The chain carries TRBV2 and TRBJ1-4; 11 positions agree with TRBD1. The length of the CDR3 is 15 residues. V shed 6 bases and J 8 bases; nucleotides not matched to a gene: 8. CDR1 and CDR2 (germline): SNHLY, FYNNEI. The DNA of the CDR3 is TGTGCCAGCAGGAAGGACAGGGGGCGTGGAGAAAAACTGTTTTTT. It translates to CASRKDRGRGEKLFF. Complete variable domain (other parts from reference TRBV2 and TRBJ1-4): EPEVTQTPSHQVTQMGQEVILRCVPISNHLYFYWYRQILGQKVEFLVSFYNNEISEKSEIFDDQFSVERPDGSNFTLKIRSTKLEDSAMYFCASRKDRGRGEKLFFGSGTQLSVL.

This clone is a singleton in its sample. V and J are TRBV27 and TRBJ1-5; possible D gene TRBD1, 6 bases. Germline lookup yields CDR1 MNHEY and CDR2 SMNVEV (reference sequence). V lost 4 bases and J lost 0, with 7 bases in between. The CDR3 consists of 14 residues. CDR3 coding DNA: TGTGCCAGCAGTTCAGGGGATAGCAATCAGCCCCAGCATTTT. Translation: CASSSGDSNQPQHF.

This sequence joins TRBV7-9 and TRBJ1-2; TRBD1 might be the D (5 bases). Germline-derived CDR1 and CDR2 are SEHNR and FQNEAQ (reference sequence). CDR3 size: 18 residues. V was cut by 1 base and J by 3 bases, with 21 bases left in between. CDR3 sequence reads: CASSLDQGPAILHYGYTF. In DNA, the CDR3 is TGTGCCAGCAGCTTAGACCAGGGCCCAGCCATACTACACTATGGCTACACCTTC. Looking up the rest from reference TRBV7-9 and TRBJ1-2 gives the full variable domain: DTGVSQNPRHKITKRGQNVTFRCDPISEHNRLYWYRQTLGQGPEFLTYFQNEAQLEKSRLLSDRFSAERPKGSFSTLEIQRTEQGDSAMYLCASSLDQGPAILHYGYTFGSGTRLTVV.

V gene TRBV6-2 or TRBV6-3 combines with J gene TRBJ2-1; 8 bases match TRBD2. In germline, CDR1 is MNHEY, CDR2 SVGEGT. This CDR3 is built from 16 residues. V shed 4 bases and J 3 bases; nucleotides not matched to a gene: 8. CDR3 DNA sequence: TGTGCCAGCAGTTCGGGGGGGGGACACAACTACAATGAGCAGTTCTTC. Its translation: CASSSGGGHNYNEQFF.

The rearrangement uses TRBV27 and TRBJ1-5, with D possibly TRBD1 on 6 matching bases. Trimming removed 2 bases from V and 5 bases from J, with 7 bases in between. CDR1 and CDR2 from the germline V gene are MNHEY and SMNVEV (reference sequence). CDR3 size: 13 residues. The CDR3 spells CASSLAGDQPQHF. The CDR3 DNA sequence: TGTGCCAGCAGTTTAGCAGGGGATCAGCCCCAGCATTTT.

The chain links TRBV6-5 to TRBJ1-3; no clear D gene. The CDR3 is 15 amino acids. In germline, CDR1 is MNHEY, CDR2 SVGAGI. The V gene lost 8 bases and the J gene lost 0 bases, with 14 bases spanning the gap. This CDR3 is CASHTGSLSGNTIYF. CDR3 DNA sequence: TGTGCCAGCCACACCGGCAGCCTCTCTGGAAACACCATATATTTT.

The rearrangement uses TRBV12-5 and TRBJ1-6; a possible D gene is TRBD1 (6 bases). From germline, CDR1 is LGHNT and CDR2 FRNRAP. With 8 bases removed from V and 8 bases from J, the gap between germline ends came to 16 bases. The CDR3 runs 14 residues. Here the CDR3 reads CASNPGGRYSPLHF. For the CDR3, the DNA is TGTGCTAGTAACCCGGGGGGGCGATATTCACCCCTCCACTTT.

This chain links TRBV7-2 with TRBJ2-2, with D unclear. CDR3 length equals 13 residues. Trimming took 4 bases from V and 5 from J, leaving 8 bases between them. Germline assignment: CDR1 SGHTA and CDR2 FQGNSA. The CDR3 nucleotides read TGTGCCAGCAGCTCACAATCTACCGGGGAGCTGTTTTTT. Protein product: CASSSQSTGELFF.

The V call is TRBV28, the J call TRBJ2-7; 8 bases match TRBD1. Germline V lookup: CDR1 MDHEN, CDR2 SYDVKM. V was pared by 4 bases and J by 1 base, with 9 bases of the junction left unmatched. The length of the CDR3 is 16 residues. The CDR3 DNA is TGTGCCAGCAGTTCCTCCGGGACAGGCCTTTCCTACGAGCAGTACTTC. It yields the protein CASSSSGTGLSYEQYF.